These 12 T cell receptor beta chains were sequenced from one sample in a study of Graves' ophthalmopathy and Graves' hyperthyroidism. TCR beta CDR3 amplification used RNA transcripts. An initial RT-PCR round employing HTBI primers preceded a second-round multiplex PCR. TCRdb redid the calling of the multiplex PCR reads with MiXCR, one entry per CDR3 protein. The repertoire includes hundreds of thousands of distinct CDR3 sequences, around 20% of them detected once, and approximately 3.2% sits in the top ten. Sequencing was performed on peripheral blood. These receptors were taken from a woman in her late teens or twenties with stable Graves' hyperthyroidism.

This clonotype was found many times. The chain has TRBV25-1 and TRBJ1-1; perhaps TRBD1 as D (5 bases). Germline V lookup: CDR1 MGHDK, CDR2 SYGVNS. Trimming took 5 bases from V and 1 from J, leaving 14 bases between them. CDR3 length equals 15 residues. The CDR3 reads CASSLPRDGNTEAFF. CDR3 DNA: TGTGCCAGCAGTCTCCCGAGGGACGGGAACACTGAAGCTTTCTTT.

This clonotype was observed a single time. A read error is likely, as this CDR3 ends without the conserved phenylalanine or tryptophan. It is unclear where the CDR3 begins or ends on the DNA, so no DNA is shown, and the CDR3 is as TCRdb lists it. This sequence joins TRBV7-8 and TRBJ1-1; the table assigns TRBD1, which was not confirmed against the DNA. Germline loops: CDR1 SGHVS, CDR2 FQNEAQ. The CDR3 is 13 residues long, ends included. The chain's CDR3 is CASSWDRVTEACY.

Many counts were recorded for this clonotype. The chain links TRBV6-2 or TRBV6-3 to TRBJ2-6; D is possibly TRBD1 (6 bases). V was pared by 3 bases and J by 3 bases, with 12 bases between. This CDR3 contains 16 residues. Looked up from germline, CDR1 is MNHEY and CDR2 is SVGEGT. DNA of the CDR3: TGTGCCAGCAGTTATCAGGGGCGCGGTGGGGCCAACGTCCTGACTTTC. Amino acids: CASSYQGRGGANVLTF.

Concerning this clonotype itself: Mismatch with germline at one junction end may stem from a read error. The rearrangement uses TRBV4-2 and TRBJ1-1; D is ambiguous. The CDR3 totals 16 residues. Germline V gene sequence: CDR1 LGHNA, CDR2 YNFKEQ. The CDR3 DNA sequence: TGTGCCAGCAGCCAATGGGCGGGGATCTTGAACACTGAAGCTTGCTTT. Its translation is CASSQWAGILNTEACF.

Ten or more counts support this clonotype. The chain couples TRBV7-3 to TRBJ1-1; D remains ambiguous. CDR3 size: 10 residues. V was cut by 5 bases and J by 10 bases, with 8 bases left in between. CDR1 SGHTA and CDR2 FQGTGA come from the germline V gene. The chain's CDR3 is CASSAVGAFF. Written as DNA, the CDR3 is TGTGCCAGCAGCGCAGTGGGAGCTTTCTTT.

The V call is TRBV6-5, the J call TRBJ1-2; 9 positions agree with TRBD1. The junction had 3 bases not matched to a gene; V was cut back by 0 bases and J by 4 bases. The V gene's germline CDR1 is MNHEY and CDR2 SVGAGI. The CDR3 has 15 amino acids. The DNA of the CDR3 is TGTGCCAGCAGTTACTCGGACAGGGGTGGCTATGGCTACACCTTC. This gives the protein CASSYSDRGGYGYTF.

The V gene is TRBV6-1, the J gene TRBJ1-2; TRBD1 matches at 8 bases. The CDR3 loop spans 12 amino acids. V dropped 6 bases and J dropped 7; count of bases not matched to a gene: 4. Looked up from germline, CDR1 is MNHNS and CDR2 is SASEGT. CDR3 in amino acids: CASRDRDFGYTF. The CDR3 DNA reads as TGTGCCAGCAGGGACAGGGATTTTGGCTACACCTTC.

The chain couples TRBV6-1 to TRBJ2-2; 9 bases line up with TRBD2. The CDR3 sequence is 15 residues long. Germline assignment: CDR1 MNHNS and CDR2 SASEGT. The V and J ends lost 5 bases and 5 bases, in that order; junction bases with no gene match: 6. The CDR3 protein is CASSRLAEPTGELFF. The DNA of the CDR3 is TGTGCCAGCAGTAGACTAGCGGAGCCTACCGGGGAGCTGTTTTTT.

This clonotype was counted many times. A read error may explain this, as a much larger clone is one base away. For the CDR3, the DNA is TGTGCCAGCAGTTCCCAGGACTACGAGCAGTACTTC. Translation: CASSSQDYEQYF. This chain uses TRBV6-2 or TRBV6-3 with TRBJ2-7; no firm D call. The V gene's germline CDR1 is MNHEY and CDR2 SVGEGT. This CDR3 is 12 amino acids long. V lost 4 bases and J 3 bases, leaving 7 bases between the germline ends.

This clonotype has a count of ten or more. CDR3 nucleotide sequence: TGTGCCAGCAGTTACTCGAACCAGGGTACCGACGAGCAGTACTTC. This gives the protein CASSYSNQGTDEQYF. The V call is TRBV6-5, the J call TRBJ2-7; D might be TRBD1 (5 bases). Per the germline V gene, CDR1 is MNHEY and CDR2 is SVGAGI. The V end was cut by 0 bases, the J end by 5 bases, with 14 bases between. This CDR3 is 15 amino acids long.

A few counts support this clonotype. J is TRBJ2-2 and V is TRBV19, with D possibly matching TRBD1 (6 bases). Trimming removed 3 bases at V and 6 bases at J, with 17 bases between. The CDR3 length is 16 residues. Germline V gene data show CDR1 as LNHDA and CDR2 as SQIVND (reference sequence). The chain's CDR3 is CASSMWWGLAAGELFF. For the CDR3, the DNA is TGTGCCAGTAGTATGTGGTGGGGGCTAGCCGCCGGGGAGCTGTTTTTT.

The gene calls are TRBV12-3 or TRBV12-4 and TRBJ1-2; D not resolved. This CDR3 is 14 amino acids long. Between the trimmed V and J ends, which lost 3 bases and 4 bases, there was a span of 12 bases. The CDR3 DNA sequence: TGTGCCAGCAGTTTTGATCCAGGAAGCTATGGCTACACCTTC. Protein product: CASSFDPGSYGYTF.